This T cell receptor (beta chain) was captured in a study of cytomegalovirus exposure and HLA in healthy donors. 13 Jbeta primers and 60 Vbeta primers were used for the PCR. Assay used: immunoSEQ multiplex PCR; TCRdb lists only in-frame clones, some missing. The sample lists about 170,000 clones, 85% occurring once. The CDR3 totals 14 residues. Germline V gives CDR1 MNHEY, CDR2 SVGAGI. Source material: PBMCs. The chain has TRBV6-5 and TRBJ2-5, with 7 bases lining up with TRBD1. With the DNA end fitting TRBJ2-7 better, the J assignment may be wrong. This clonotype was obtained from a man younger than 35 in good health and CMV-seropositive. CDR3 DNA sequence: TGTGCCAGCAGTTACCGGGACAGAGCCTACGAGCAGTACTTC. Translating it yields CASSYRDRAYEQYF.